Presented here are 11 T cell receptor beta chains from one specimen sequenced in a study of blood T cells in healthy people across ages. A second 7 to 11 cycle PCR used barcoded and J-beta primers. TCRdb re-called the 5' RACE reads through MiXCR, storing one row per CDR3 protein. The repertoire holds around 2 million distinct CDR3 sequences, with about 39% as singletons. Material for sequencing was blood. All receptors derive from a human donor in good health.

The J gene is TRBJ1-1, the V gene TRBV5-1; D possibly corresponds to TRBD1 (6 bases). Germline-derived CDR1 and CDR2 are SGHRS and YFSETQ. This CDR3 comprises 17 residues. V lost 2 bases, J lost 0 bases, and 17 bases lay in between. CDR3 residues: CASSLSIPGTLNTEAFF. In DNA, the CDR3 is TGCGCCAGCAGCTTATCGATCCCCGGGACATTGAACACTGAAGCTTTCTTT. Filled out from reference TRBV5-1 and TRBJ1-1, the complete variable domain reads KAGVTQTPRYLIKTRGQQVTLSCSPISGHRSVSWYQQTPGQGLQFLFEYFSETQRNKGNFPGRFSGRQFSNSRSEMNVSTLELGDSALYLCASSLSIPGTLNTEAFFGQGTRLTVV.

This clonotype has just a few counts. This chain joins TRBV5-1 and TRBJ2-5; D remains unclear. CDR3 size: 14 residues. Germline V gene lookup returns CDR1 SGHRS and CDR2 YFSETQ. Between the trimmed V and J ends, which lost 4 bases and 2 bases, there was a span of 12 bases. The CDR3 protein is CASSRPDTQETQYF. CDR3 DNA sequence: TGCGCCAGCAGCAGGCCAGATACTCAAGAGACCCAGTACTTC.

CDR3 amino acids: CASSYGRGHIDEQYF. The CDR3 DNA sequence: TGTGCCAGCAGTTACGGCAGGGGGCATATAGACGAGCAGTACTTC. The chain employs TRBV6-6 and TRBJ2-7, with 8 bases identical to TRBD1. Germline values: CDR1 MNHNY, CDR2 SVGAGI (reference sequence). This CDR3 is 15 amino acids long. V shed 2 bases, J shed 5 bases, and the junction held 8 bases outside the gene matches.

This clonotype was seen just once. The chain recombines TRBV5-1 with TRBJ2-1; tentatively, D is TRBD2 (6 bases). Germline V gives CDR1 SGHRS, CDR2 YFSETQ. The CDR3 has 17 amino acids. The V gene lost 1 base and the J gene lost 3 bases, with 17 bases spanning the gap. CDR3 residues: CASSLFYGGDDYNEQFF. The DNA of the CDR3 is TGCGCCAGCAGCTTGTTTTACGGCGGGGACGACTACAATGAGCAGTTCTTC.

This clonotype was seen only a few times. The V gene is TRBV20-1, the J gene TRBJ2-7; D may be TRBD1 (5 bases). The CDR3 covers 14 residues. Germline values: CDR1 DFQATT, CDR2 SNEGSKA (reference sequence). With 0 bases removed from V and 0 bases from J, the gap between germline ends came to 9 bases. The CDR3 here is CSARDYRPSYEQYF. Written as DNA, the CDR3 is TGCAGTGCTAGAGATTACAGGCCCTCCTACGAGCAGTACTTC.

Only one count was recorded for this clonotype. The CDR3 is CASSFLQGGNEKLFF. CDR3 in DNA: TGTGCCAGCAGCTTTTTACAGGGGGGAAATGAAAAACTGTTTTTT. The chain couples TRBV5-5 to TRBJ1-4; TRBD1 matches 8 bases. The CDR3 contains 15 residues. V dropped 2 bases and J dropped 5; count of bases not matched to a gene: 5. Germline loops: CDR1 SGHKS, CDR2 YYEKEE (reference sequence).

The chain employs TRBV30 and TRBJ1-1, with a possible D match to TRBD1 (5 bases). The V end lost 3 bases, the J end lost 1 base, and 30 bases lay between the germline ends. This CDR3 comprises 20 residues. CDR1 is GTSNPN, CDR2 SVGIG, per germline (reference sequence). The CDR3, as DNA: TGTGCCTGGAGGGTATCAGGGTGGTCCTACGCCCGACAACCGAACACTGAAGCTTTCTTT. Translation gives CAWRVSGWSYARQPNTEAFF.

The chain uses TRBV7-2 and TRBJ2-7; D tentatively fits TRBD1 or TRBD2 (7 bases each). CDR3 length: 16 residues. CDR1 and CDR2 (germline): SGHTA, FQGNSA. Trimming removed 2 bases at V and 3 bases at J, with 17 bases between. CDR3 in amino acids: CASSLPRQGGSYEQYF. For the CDR3, the DNA is TGTGCCAGCAGCTTACCGCGACAGGGAGGGAGCTACGAGCAGTACTTC.

A note on this clonotype: Sequence at one end of the junction differs from germline and may be a read error. The CDR3 nucleotides read TGCGTCAGCAGCTTTGAGACCCGTGACGCTGAAGCTTTCTTT. Its protein is CVSSFETRDAEAFF. The chain couples TRBV5-1 to TRBJ1-1; the D is unclear. Germline-derived CDR1 and CDR2 are SGHRS and YFSETQ. The CDR3 extends over 14 amino acids.

This clonotype occurred many times. The J gene is TRBJ2-1, the V gene TRBV9; weak D call: TRBD2 (6 bases). Germline assignment: CDR1 SGDLS and CDR2 YYNGEE. V was trimmed by 3 bases and J by 10 bases, leaving 11 bases between them. CDR3 length: 12 amino acids. The CDR3: CASSASGGEQFF. The CDR3 region has the DNA TGTGCCAGCAGCGCCTCAGGAGGGGAGCAGTTCTTC.

There are a few counts of this clonotype. The rearrangement joins TRBV9 to TRBJ2-3; D possibly corresponds to TRBD2 (5 bases). V was clipped by 4 bases and J by 4 bases, with 16 bases between them. The CDR3 extends over 15 amino acids. Germline loops: CDR1 SGDLS, CDR2 YYNGEE. CDR3 sequence (DNA): TGTGCCAGCAGCAGAGGCGACTACAGTCCAGATACGCAGTATTTT. Its translation: CASSRGDYSPDTQYF.